The present T cell receptor beta chain was sequenced within a study of CDR3 diversity in severe acne. The CDR3 runs to 15 residues. Trimming took off 2 bases at V and 0 bases at J, with 14 bases between the two ends. CDR1 and CDR2 from the germline V gene are DFQATT and SNEGSKA (reference sequence). MiXCR, run by TCRdb on the PCR reads, gives a single entry per CDR3 protein. The repertoire holds about 97,000 distinct CDR3 sequences, with 45% to 60% as singletons. The receptor's source is a male donor with acne. Sequenced sample: blood. The V call is TRBV20-1, the J call TRBJ2-7, with D maybe TRBD2 (6 bases). Here the CDR3 DNA reads TGCAGTGCTAGATCGGCGGGACTCCCCTCCTACGAGCAGTACTTC. It codes for CSARSAGLPSYEQYF.